This section outlines one T cell receptor (beta chain) sequence together with its context. Its antigen is unknown. This record belongs to a study of regulatory T cells in long-lasting Graves disease. Study-level background: Newly diagnosed Graves' patients had taken antithyroid drugs under 3 months.

Documented time point: newly diagnosed GD, antithyroid drugs for less than 3 months. The TCR library was prepared using RNA isolated from PBMCs. Findings and limits, study-wide: Repertoires from persistent disease leaned toward TRBV28, TRBJ1-2 and TRBJ2-5.

Arm-PCR with iRepertoire HTBI primers amplified the CDR3 regions for these TCR beta libraries. One entry per CDR3 protein, called by TCRdb with MiXCR from the multiplex PCR reads. The data show 400,000 to 550,000 distinct CDR3 sequences, about 17% seen once. CDR1 and CDR2 from the germline V gene are SGHDT and YYEEEE. Trimming pared 3 bases from V and 0 bases from J, leaving 13 bases between. The CDR3 sequence is 16 residues long. The data also belong to a second study, concerning T cells in Graves' hyperthyroidism and ophthalmopathy. That source notes: With the HTBI primer set, the TCR CDR3 went through a first round of RT-PCR. The blood repertoire included most of the expanded thyroid clonotypes above 0.001.

The chain couples TRBV5-6 to TRBJ1-3, with D perhaps matching TRBD1 (5 bases). This specimen was peripheral blood mononuclear cells (PBMCs), taken at new diagnosis, from a patient treated with antithyroid drugs. The sequence was obtained from a woman younger than 35 with Graves disease. The CDR3 is CASSWRGSSSGNTIYF. Here the CDR3 DNA reads TGTGCCAGCAGCTGGAGGGGATCTAGCTCTGGAAACACCATATATTTT.